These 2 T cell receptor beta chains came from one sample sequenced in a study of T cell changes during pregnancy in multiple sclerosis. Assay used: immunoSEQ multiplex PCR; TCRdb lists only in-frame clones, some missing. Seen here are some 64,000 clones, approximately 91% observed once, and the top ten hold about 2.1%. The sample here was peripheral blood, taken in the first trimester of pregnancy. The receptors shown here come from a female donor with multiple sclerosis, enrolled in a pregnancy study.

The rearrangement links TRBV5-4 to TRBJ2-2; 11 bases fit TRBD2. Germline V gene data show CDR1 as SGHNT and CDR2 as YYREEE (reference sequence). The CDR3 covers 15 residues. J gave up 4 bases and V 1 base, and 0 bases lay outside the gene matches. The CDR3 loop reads CASSLTSGSTGELFF. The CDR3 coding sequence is TGTGCCAGCAGCTTGACTAGCGGGAGCACCGGGGAGCTGTTTTTT. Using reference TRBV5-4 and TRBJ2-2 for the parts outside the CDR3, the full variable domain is ETGVTQSPTHLIKTRGQQVTLRCSSQSGHNTVSWYQQALGQGPQFIFQYYREEENGRGNFPPRFSGLQFPNYSSELNVNALELDDSALYLCASSLTSGSTGELFFGEGSRLTVL.

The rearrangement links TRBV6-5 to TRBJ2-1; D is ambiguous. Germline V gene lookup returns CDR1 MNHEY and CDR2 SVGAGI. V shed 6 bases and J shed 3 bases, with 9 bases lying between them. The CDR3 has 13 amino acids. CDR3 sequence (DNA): TGTGCCAGCAGCTCCCTAGTCTACAATGAGCAGTTCTTC. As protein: CASSSLVYNEQFF.